One and the same sample provided the 4 T cell receptor beta chains below, sequenced in a study of T cells in Graves' hyperthyroidism and ophthalmopathy (dated by TCRdb to between 2019 and 2020). Library generation was performed with multiplex PCR. These reads were obtained on an Illumina HiSeq 2000. The TCR beta CDR3 regions were amplified from RNA transcripts. The TCR CDR3 was subjected to a first round of RT-PCR using the HTBI primer set and the Qiagen OneStep RT-PCR kit. The raw public data were reprocessed by TCRdb itself: fastp quality trimming at Q25, MiXCR clonotype calling, in-frame beta chains only. Every CDR3 protein is listed once, alongside the most common genes and DNA of its rows. The sample yields 250,000 to 300,000 distinct CDR3 sequences; about 14% were counted once. 6.5% to 10% of the sample lies in the top ten. The specimen sequenced was blood. The source is a woman aged 25 to 39 with Graves' hyperthyroidism that later progressed to Graves' ophthalmopathy.

This clonotype was seen at least ten times. The V and J genes are TRBV29-1 and TRBJ1-3; TRBD1 matches at 7 bases. The CDR3 has 13 amino acids. The J segment lost 0 bases and the V segment lost 7 bases, leaving 3 bases of the junction unmatched. The germline V gene encodes CDR1 SQVTM and CDR2 ANQGSEA. In nucleotides, the CDR3 is TGCAGCGGCGGGACAGCCTCTGGAAACACCATATATTTT. It is translated as CSGGTASGNTIYF.

The table lists this clonotype with many counts. V gene TRBV7-2 combines with J gene TRBJ2-1, with 10 bases identical to TRBD2. The trim removed 2 bases at V and 3 bases at J, leaving 4 bases unmatched. The CDR3 is 16 amino acids. The V gene's germline CDR1 is SGHTA and CDR2 FQGNSA. CDR3 nucleotide sequence: TGTGCCAGCAGCTTACTAGCGGGGGTTTACTACAATGAGCAGTTCTTC. The encoded protein is CASSLLAGVYYNEQFF.

This clonotype was seen repeatedly, ten times or more. V is TRBV2 and J is TRBJ2-7, with 7 bases lining up with TRBD1. The CDR3 runs 12 residues. V trimming: 8 bases; J trimming: 3 bases; junction bases outside the gene matches: 4. From germline, CDR1 is SNHLY and CDR2 FYNNEI. The CDR3 DNA sequence: TGTGCCAGCGACAGGGCCTACTACGAGCAGTACTTC. Its protein product is CASDRAYYEQYF.

This clonotype was observed a few times. V is TRBV28 and J is TRBJ2-5; no definite D call. Germline assignment: CDR1 MDHEN and CDR2 SYDVKM. This CDR3 is 14 amino acids long. V dropped 4 bases and J dropped 3 bases, with 12 bases sitting between them. The CDR3 loop reads CASSSPHRKETQYF. The CDR3 region has the DNA TGTGCCAGCAGTTCCCCTCACAGAAAAGAGACCCAGTACTTC.